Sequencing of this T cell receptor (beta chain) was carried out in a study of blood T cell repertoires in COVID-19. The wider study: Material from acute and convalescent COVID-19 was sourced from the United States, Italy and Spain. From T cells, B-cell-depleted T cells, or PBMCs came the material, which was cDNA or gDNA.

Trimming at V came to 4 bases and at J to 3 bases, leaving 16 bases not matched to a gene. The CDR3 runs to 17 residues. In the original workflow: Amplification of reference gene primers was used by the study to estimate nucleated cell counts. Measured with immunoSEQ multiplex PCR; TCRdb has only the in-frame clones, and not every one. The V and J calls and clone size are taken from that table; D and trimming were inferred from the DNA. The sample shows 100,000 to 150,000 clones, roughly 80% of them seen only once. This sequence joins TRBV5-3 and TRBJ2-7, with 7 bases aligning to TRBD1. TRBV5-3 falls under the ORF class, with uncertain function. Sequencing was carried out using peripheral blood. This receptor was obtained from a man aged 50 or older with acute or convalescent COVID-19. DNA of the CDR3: TGTGCCAGAAGCGTCTCTATATGCCGGGACAGCAACTACGAGCAGTACTTC. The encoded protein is CARSVSICRDSNYEQYF.